Each of the 10 T cell receptor beta chains below was sequenced from the same sample in a study of T-cell memory formation after mild COVID-19. TCRdb redid the calling of the 5' RACE reads with MiXCR, one entry per CDR3 protein. Altogether fewer than 250,000 distinct CDR3 sequences are present, around 25% being singletons, with the ten largest covering about an eighth. The sequenced material came from PBMCs or a T cell subset sorted from them (not recorded which). These TCRs come from an adult woman who had mild COVID-19 (a few samples of this study predate the infection). Cell type and time point are not known.

The chain combines TRBV9 with TRBJ1-4; 7 nucleotides align to TRBD1. V lost 3 bases and J lost 8; bases outside the gene matches: 10. Per germline, CDR1 SGDLS and CDR2 YYNGEE. The CDR3 length is 15 residues. The CDR3 is CASSASPGRGEKLFF. The CDR3 DNA is TGTGCCAGCAGCGCATCTCCCGGCAGGGGGGAAAAACTGTTTTTT.

This clonotype was counted many times. V is TRBV12-3 or TRBV12-4 and J is TRBJ1-1; 7 bases match TRBD1. This CDR3 is built from 15 residues. V lost 6 bases to trimming and J lost 0 bases; unmatched junction nucleotides: 7. CDR3: CASRPGQNLNTEAFF. The CDR3 coding sequence is TGTGCCAGCAGACCGGGACAGAACCTGAACACTGAAGCTTTCTTT.

This clonotype has only a few counts. The V gene is TRBV12-3 or TRBV12-4, the J gene TRBJ2-6, with D perhaps TRBD1 (6 bases). This CDR3 is 17 amino acids long. V dropped 8 bases and J dropped 0 bases, with 17 bases sitting between them. The chain's CDR3 is CASVNRVVSSGANVLTF. For the CDR3, the DNA is TGTGCCAGCGTGAACAGGGTCGTCAGCTCTGGGGCCAACGTCCTGACTTTC.

The V gene is TRBV27, the J gene TRBJ2-3; 9 bases line up with TRBD2. The CDR3 length is 16 residues. Trimming at V came to 2 bases and at J to 3 bases, leaving 6 bases not matched to a gene. Germline loops: CDR1 MNHEY, CDR2 SMNVEV (reference sequence). The CDR3 region is CASSLGIAGVTDTQYF. CDR3 DNA sequence: TGTGCCAGCAGTTTAGGAATAGCGGGAGTTACAGATACGCAGTATTTT.

The chain is built from TRBV20-1 and TRBJ1-1; possibly TRBD1 for D (6 bases). The CDR3 covers 13 residues. Between the trimmed V and J ends, which lost 6 bases and 4 bases, there was a span of 15 bases. Looked up from germline, CDR1 is DFQATT and CDR2 is SNEGSKA (reference sequence). CDR3 loop: CSATTGLITEAFF. The CDR3 DNA is TGCAGTGCAACCACAGGGCTGATCACTGAAGCTTTCTTT.

This chain joins TRBV7-3 and TRBJ2-2; no firm D call. CDR1 and CDR2 (germline): SGHTA, FQGTGA. The length of the CDR3 is 17 residues. Trimming took 0 bases from V and 3 from J, leaving 14 bases between them. The CDR3, as DNA: TGTGCCAGCAGCTTAACGCTATCGAGAATTTACACCGGGGAGCTGTTTTTT. Its translation is CASSLTLSRIYTGELFF.

The chain recombines TRBV4-1 with TRBJ2-7; TRBD1 matches 9 bases. There are 16 residues in the CDR3. V was clipped by 4 bases and J by 7 bases; unmatched bases: 14. CDR1 MGHRA and CDR2 YSYEKL come from the germline V gene. Here the CDR3 reads CASSPLSGTGRREQYF. The CDR3 coding sequence is TGCGCCAGCAGCCCCCTATCCGGGACAGGGCGGAGGGAGCAGTACTTC.

This chain links TRBV7-9 with TRBJ2-1; the D is unclear. The CDR3 extends over 15 amino acids. V was trimmed by 3 bases and J by 8 bases, leaving 17 bases between them. The germline gives CDR1 SEHNR, CDR2 FQNEAQ (reference sequence). The CDR3, as DNA: TGTGCCAGCAGCTTTTCAAGGCCGGTAGGCGATGAGCAGTTCTTC. Protein sequence: CASSFSRPVGDEQFF.

The V and J genes are TRBV3-1 and TRBJ2-5; possible D gene TRBD2, 5 bases. The V gene's germline CDR1 is LGHDT and CDR2 YNNKEL (reference sequence). The V gene lost 0 bases and the J gene lost 5 bases, with 16 bases spanning the gap. The CDR3 has 16 residues. CDR3 DNA sequence: TGTGCCAGCAGCCAAGAGGGAGTTGGGTTGAGGGAGACCCAGTACTTC. It yields the protein CASSQEGVGLRETQYF.

This chain joins TRBV20-1 and TRBJ2-7, with D tentatively TRBD1 (5 bases). V dropped 4 bases and J dropped 6 bases, with 16 bases sitting between them. This CDR3 spans 13 amino acids. Germline loops: CDR1 DFQATT, CDR2 SNEGSKA (reference sequence). The CDR3: CSANHEAGREQYF. As DNA, the CDR3 is TGCAGTGCTAACCACGAGGCAGGGCGCGAGCAGTACTTC.